These 18 T cell receptor beta chains came from one sample sequenced in a study of technical replicates of blood from a few donors. Sequencing used immunoSEQ multiplex PCR; TCRdb keeps in-frame clones, though not all of them. The top ten hold approximately 0.4% of the sample, which has roughly 72,000 clones, 80% to 95% seen once. Specimen: T cells isolated from PBMCs. These receptors all stem from a human donor in good health.

The chain couples TRBV6-4 to TRBJ2-1, with 8 bases aligning to TRBD2. The V gene's germline CDR1 is MRHNA and CDR2 SNTAGT. The CDR3 runs 16 residues. V lost 3 bases and J lost 6; bases outside the gene matches: 10. CDR3 DNA sequence: TGTGCCAGCAGTGATCGACCGGGACTAGGGAGCAATGAGCAGTTCTTC. Its protein product is CASSDRPGLGSNEQFF.

This chain links TRBV19 with TRBJ2-7, with D perhaps matching TRBD1 (6 bases). The CDR3 loop spans 14 amino acids. V lost 4 bases to trimming and J lost 3 bases, with 13 bases between them. Per germline, CDR1 LNHDA and CDR2 SQIVND (reference sequence). The CDR3 DNA reads TGTGCCAGTAGTACCGGACAGAGCCTCTACGAGCAGTACTTC. Translating gives CASSTGQSLYEQYF.

This clone has only a few counts. This rearrangement joins TRBV5-6 to TRBJ2-7; D unclear. The V end lost 4 bases, the J end lost 6 bases, and 8 bases lay between the germline ends. The V gene's germline CDR1 is SGHDT and CDR2 YYEEEE. The CDR3 covers 11 residues. CDR3 in DNA: TGTGCCAGCAGCCTAAGTATCGAGCAGTACTTC. Its protein is CASSLSIEQYF.

The genes are TRBV2 and TRBJ1-1; D possibly corresponds to TRBD1 (5 bases). This CDR3 has 13 residues. Trimming removed 8 bases from V and 0 bases from J, with 10 bases in between. CDR1 and CDR2 from the germline V gene are SNHLY and FYNNEI. CDR3 sequence: CASQGLLNTEAFF. The CDR3 DNA reads as TGTGCCAGCCAGGGTCTACTGAACACTGAAGCTTTCTTT.

The rearrangement links TRBV5-1 to TRBJ2-2; 7 bases match TRBD2. Germline CDR1 reads SGHRS; CDR2 reads YFSETQ. Trimming cost V 1 base and J 1 base; bases outside gene matches: 4. The CDR3 has 16 residues. CDR3 nucleotides: TGCGCCAGCAGCTTGCGGACTAGAGTGAACACCGGGGAGCTGTTTTTT. Translation gives CASSLRTRVNTGELFF.

V is TRBV30 and J is TRBJ2-5; 7 bases fit TRBD1. The germline gives CDR1 GTSNPN, CDR2 SVGIG (reference sequence). The CDR3 length is 15 residues. Trimming removed 0 bases from V and 2 bases from J; junction bases left unmatched: 6. CDR3 coding DNA: TGTGCCTGGAGTGTAAAAGGCAGGGGGCAAGAGACCCAGTACTTC. Its translation: CAWSVKGRGQETQYF. The full variable domain, completed using reference TRBV30 and TRBJ2-5, is SQTIHQWPATLVQPVGSPLSLECTVEGTSNPNLYWYRQAAGRGLQLLFYSVGIGQISSEVPQNLSASRPQDRQFILSSKKLLLSDSGFYLCAWSVKGRGQETQYFGPGTRLLVL.

This clone came up once. The CDR3: CASVGGTQYF. The DNA for the CDR3 is TGTGCCAGCGTGGGGGGGACCCAGTACTTC. The chain has TRBV2 and TRBJ2-5; maybe TRBD2 (6 bases). The CDR3 covers 10 residues. Trimming removed 8 bases from V and 7 bases from J, with 8 bases in between. CDR1 is SNHLY, CDR2 FYNNEI, per germline.

The chain employs TRBV6-1 and TRBJ2-1, with D possibly matching TRBD2 (6 bases). The CDR3 is 14 amino acids. Germline V gene sequence: CDR1 MNHNS, CDR2 SASEGT. The V and J ends lost 4 bases and 4 bases respectively, with 11 bases between them. The CDR3 DNA reads TGTGCCAGCAGTGCTAGCGCCGTTTACAATGAGCAGTTCTTC. Encoded protein: CASSASAVYNEQFF.

The chain combines TRBV6-5 with TRBJ1-2; D is unresolved. This CDR3 is 15 amino acids long. V was cut by 5 bases and J by 1 base, with 14 bases left in between. Germline V gives CDR1 MNHEY, CDR2 SVGAGI. The CDR3 protein is CASSKYPGNNYGYTF. CDR3 nucleotides: TGTGCCAGCAGTAAATACCCGGGAAATAACTATGGCTACACCTTC.

To note about this clone: One end of the junction varies from germline; a read error may be responsible. For the CDR3, the DNA is TGTGCCAGCAGCCTAACCGGGACTCATGAGCAGTACTTC. As protein: CASSLTGTHEQYF. The V and J genes are TRBV7-3 and TRBJ2-7, with D tentatively TRBD2 (6 bases). CDR1 SGHTA and CDR2 FQGTGA come from the germline V gene. CDR3 length: 13 amino acids.

DNA for the CDR3: TGTGCCAGCAGTTATACCAGGGTTAATGAGCAGTACTTC. Translating it yields CASSYTRVNEQYF. The V call is TRBV6-5, the J call TRBJ2-7; possible D gene TRBD1, 5 bases. Germline CDR1 reads MNHEY; CDR2 reads SVGAGI. This CDR3 comprises 13 residues. The V end was cut by 3 bases, the J end by 7 bases, with 13 bases between.

The V gene is TRBV7-9, the J gene TRBJ2-7; tentative D call: TRBD1 (6 bases). Trimming stripped 2 bases from V and 4 bases from J, with 12 bases between. CDR3 size: 14 residues. The germline CDR1 and CDR2 sequences are SEHNR and FQNEAQ (reference sequence). The CDR3 DNA sequence: TGTGCCAGCAGCTTAAGTACAGGGTTATACGAGCAGTACTTC. This translates into CASSLSTGLYEQYF.

The chain carries TRBV5-1 and TRBJ2-7; D is perhaps TRBD2 (6 bases). The V and J ends lost 4 bases and 3 bases respectively, with 14 bases between them. This CDR3 has 14 amino acids. CDR1 and CDR2 (germline): SGHRS, YFSETQ. CDR3 in DNA: TGCGCCAGCAGCGATGGGGGAGGAGTCTACGAGCAGTACTTC. Translated: CASSDGGGVYEQYF.

The V and J genes are TRBV28 and TRBJ1-1; no reliable D call. The germline V gene has CDR1 MDHEN and CDR2 SYDVKM. V shed 7 bases and J shed 2 bases, with 8 bases lying between them. The CDR3 contains 12 residues. CDR3 sequence: CASKFGNTEAFF. In DNA form, the CDR3 reads TGTGCCAGCAAGTTCGGTAACACTGAAGCTTTCTTT.

This clone came up once. The chain is built from TRBV7-2 and TRBJ2-1; D gene ambiguous. Germline values: CDR1 SGHTA, CDR2 FQGNSA. This CDR3 contains 15 residues. The V gene lost 1 base and the J gene lost 0 bases, with 7 bases spanning the gap. The CDR3 sequence is CASSLGASSYNEQFF. The CDR3, as DNA: TGTGCCAGCAGCTTAGGGGCGAGCTCCTACAATGAGCAGTTCTTC.

This CDR3 reads CASSYGGEGAGYGYTF. The CDR3 coding sequence is TGTGCCAGCAGTTATGGGGGGGAGGGTGCTGGCTATGGCTACACCTTC. This sequence joins TRBV6-5 and TRBJ1-2; D possibly corresponds to TRBD1 (5 bases). Per the germline V gene, CDR1 is MNHEY and CDR2 is SVGAGI. CDR3 length equals 16 residues. V lost 3 bases to trimming and J lost 4 bases, with 18 bases between them.

This clone was seen a single time. This chain connects TRBV28 to TRBJ2-2; D might be TRBD1 (6 bases). The CDR3 has 14 amino acids. The V end lost 10 bases, the J end lost 0 bases, and 12 bases lay between the germline ends. CDR1 is MDHEN, CDR2 SYDVKM, per germline. The CDR3 loop reads CAILGGANTGELFF. In DNA form, the CDR3 reads TGTGCCATACTAGGGGGTGCGAACACCGGGGAGCTGTTTTTT.

This chain links TRBV7-9 with TRBJ2-5; TRBD1 might be the D (6 bases). CDR1 SEHNR and CDR2 FQNEAQ come from the germline V gene (reference sequence). V was clipped by 5 bases and J by 2 bases, with 15 bases between them. The CDR3 totals 15 residues. The CDR3 is CASSPTLQGQETQYF. In DNA, the CDR3 is TGTGCCAGCAGCCCAACTCTACAGGGACAAGAGACCCAGTACTTC. Full variable domain (missing parts from reference TRBV7-9 and TRBJ2-5): DTGVSQNPRHKITKRGQNVTFRCDPISEHNRLYWYRQTLGQGPEFLTYFQNEAQLEKSRLLSDRFSAERPKGSFSTLEIQRTEQGDSAMYLCASSPTLQGQETQYFGPGTRLLVL.